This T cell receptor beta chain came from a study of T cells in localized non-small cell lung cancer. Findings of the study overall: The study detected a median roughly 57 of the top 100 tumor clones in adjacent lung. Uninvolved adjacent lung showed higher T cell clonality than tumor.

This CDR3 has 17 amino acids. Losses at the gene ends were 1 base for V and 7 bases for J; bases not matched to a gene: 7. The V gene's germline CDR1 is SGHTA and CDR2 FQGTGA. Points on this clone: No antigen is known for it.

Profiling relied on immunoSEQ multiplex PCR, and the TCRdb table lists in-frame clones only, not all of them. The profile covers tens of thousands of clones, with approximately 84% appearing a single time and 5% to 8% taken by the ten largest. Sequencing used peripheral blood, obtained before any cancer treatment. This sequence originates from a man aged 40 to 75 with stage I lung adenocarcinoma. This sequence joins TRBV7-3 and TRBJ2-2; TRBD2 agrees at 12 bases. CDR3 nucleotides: TGTGCCAGCAGCTTAAAAGGACTAGCGGGACCGGACGGGGAGCTGTTTTTT. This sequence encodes CASSLKGLAGPDGELFF.